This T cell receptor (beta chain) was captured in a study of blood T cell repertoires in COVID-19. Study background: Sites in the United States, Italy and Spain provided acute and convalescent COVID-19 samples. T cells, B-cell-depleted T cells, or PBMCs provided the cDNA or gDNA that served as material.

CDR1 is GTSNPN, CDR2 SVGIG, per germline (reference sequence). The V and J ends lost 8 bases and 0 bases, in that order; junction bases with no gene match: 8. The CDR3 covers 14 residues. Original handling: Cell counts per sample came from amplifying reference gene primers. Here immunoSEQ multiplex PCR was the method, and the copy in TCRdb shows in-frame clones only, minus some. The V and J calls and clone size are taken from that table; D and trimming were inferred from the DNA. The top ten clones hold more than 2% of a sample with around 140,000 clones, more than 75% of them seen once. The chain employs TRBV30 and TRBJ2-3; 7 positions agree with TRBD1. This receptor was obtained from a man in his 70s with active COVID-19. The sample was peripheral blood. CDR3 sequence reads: CAGVNRGSTDTQYF. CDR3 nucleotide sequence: TGTGCCGGGGTAAACAGGGGTAGCACAGATACGCAGTATTTT.